These 23 T cell receptor beta chains were sequenced from one sample in a study of blood T cell repertoires in COVID-19. The protocol was immunoSEQ multiplex PCR, while the TCRdb copy is restricted to in-frame clones and leaves out a portion. The sample holds about 170,000 clones, more than 70% seen once. Sequenced input: PBMCs or T cells enriched from blood (not recorded which). These receptors were taken from a woman aged 45-59 years in a cohort exposed to, infected with or recovered from COVID-19 (not recorded which).

The chain combines TRBV7-8 with TRBJ1-6; 10 bases line up with TRBD1. This CDR3 is built from 14 residues. Germline V lookup: CDR1 SGHVS, CDR2 FQNEAQ. After removal of 6 bases from V and 5 bases from J, the junction contained 1 base not matched to a gene. CDR3 sequence: CASRGTGDNSPLHF. CDR3 nucleotides: TGTGCCAGCAGAGGGACAGGGGATAATTCACCCCTCCACTTT.

The rearrangement joins TRBV7-6 to TRBJ2-2; D possibly corresponds to TRBD1 (6 bases). In germline, CDR1 is SGHVS, CDR2 FNYEAQ. Between the trimmed V and J ends, which lost 4 bases and 6 bases, there was a span of 18 bases. CDR3 length equals 16 residues. CDR3 residues: CASSSTTDRSPGELFF. The CDR3 DNA reads TGTGCCAGCAGCTCAACCACGGACAGATCCCCCGGGGAGCTGTTTTTT. The full variable domain, completed using reference TRBV7-6 and TRBJ2-2, is GAGVSQSPRYKVTKRGQDVALRCDPISGHVSLYWYRQALGQGPEFLTYFNYEAQQDKSGLPNDRFSAERPEGSISTLTIQRTEQRDSAMYRCASSSTTDRSPGELFFGEGSRLTVL.

This chain uses TRBV30 with TRBJ2-3; TRBD1 is a possible D gene (5 bases). CDR3 size: 14 residues. Germline CDR1 GTSNPN, CDR2 SVGIG (reference sequence). The V and J ends lost 2 bases and 2 bases respectively, with 11 bases between them. CDR3 DNA sequence: TGTGCCTGGAGTAGGGGCTTGGCCACAGATACGCAGTATTTT. Translated, it gives CAWSRGLATDTQYF. Supplemented by reference TRBV30 and TRBJ2-3, the full variable domain reads SQTIHQWPATLVQPVGSPLSLECTVEGTSNPNLYWYRQAAGRGLQLLFYSVGIGQISSEVPQNLSASRPQDRQFILSSKKLLLSDSGFYLCAWSRGLATDTQYFGPGTRLTVL.

The chain combines TRBV27 with TRBJ1-2; no clear D gene. The CDR3 covers 15 residues. V was shortened by 2 bases and J by 2 bases, with 12 bases between the two germline ends. CDR1 and CDR2 from the germline V gene are MNHEY and SMNVEV (reference sequence). The chain's CDR3 is CASSLTWRTNYGYTF. The CDR3 bases are TGTGCCAGCAGTTTAACGTGGAGAACCAACTATGGCTACACCTTC.

This rearrangement joins TRBV28 to TRBJ1-2; a possible D gene is TRBD1 (6 bases). V lost 7 bases, J lost 4 bases, and 25 bases lay in between. The CDR3 is made up of 17 amino acids. Looked up from germline, CDR1 is MDHEN and CDR2 is SYDVKM. CDR3 loop: CASTLGDTTAGFYGYTF. The DNA for the CDR3 is TGTGCCAGCACCCTAGGGGACACGACCGCAGGGTTCTATGGCTACACCTTC.

V gene TRBV5-8 combines with J gene TRBJ1-2; D remains ambiguous. Trimming shortened V by 1 base and J by 5 bases, and 12 bases separated the two germline ends. This CDR3 is 14 amino acids long. Germline CDR1 SGHTS, CDR2 YDEGEE. CDR3 DNA: TGTGCCAGCAGCTTGATTCAGAGGTGGTATGGCTACACCTTC. Protein sequence: CASSLIQRWYGYTF.

This chain connects TRBV10-3 to TRBJ2-6; 9 positions match TRBD1. The ends lost 5 bases at V and 0 bases at J; junction bases unmatched: 17. The CDR3 consists of 21 residues. Germline assignment: CDR1 ENHRY and CDR2 SYGVKD. The CDR3: CAISPRQPGQGVSSGANVLTF. DNA for the CDR3: TGTGCCATCAGTCCACGACAACCGGGACAGGGTGTTTCCTCTGGGGCCAACGTCCTGACTTTC.

This chain connects TRBV20-1 to TRBJ2-7; unclear D gene. Germline V lookup: CDR1 DFQATT, CDR2 SNEGSKA (reference sequence). V shed 6 bases and J shed 2 bases, with 5 bases lying between them. CDR3 length: 10 amino acids. The CDR3 coding sequence is TGCAGTGCCATAGCCTACGAGCAGTACTTC. This codes for CSAIAYEQYF.

This chain links TRBV3-1 (or the pseudogene TRBV3-2) with TRBJ2-7; 8 nucleotides line up with TRBD1. This CDR3 is built from 13 residues. CDR1 and CDR2 from the germline V gene are LGHDT and YNNKEL (reference sequence). Unmatched junction bases numbered 2, after V lost 5 bases and J lost 2 bases. The CDR3 DNA is TGTGCCAGCAGCTGGGGACAGGCCTACGAGCAGTACTTC. Translating gives CASSWGQAYEQYF.

The rearrangement joins TRBV28 to TRBJ1-1; D remains ambiguous. This CDR3 spans 13 amino acids. CDR1 and CDR2 (germline): MDHEN, SYDVKM. Trimming removed 8 bases from V and 1 base from J, with 11 bases in between. CDR3 in amino acids: CASGPIWNTEAFF. DNA for the CDR3: TGTGCCAGCGGGCCGATCTGGAACACTGAAGCTTTCTTT.

V is TRBV5-1 and J is TRBJ2-2, with D perhaps matching TRBD1 (6 bases). Trimming took 3 bases from V and 4 from J, leaving 28 bases between them. Germline assignment: CDR1 SGHRS and CDR2 YFSETQ. The CDR3 is 20 residues long. The DNA for the CDR3 is TGCGCCAGCAGCTCGCTGGGGGCACAGCCCGGAGGTGAGAGCACCGGGGAGCTGTTTTTT. It codes for CASSSLGAQPGGESTGELFF.

The gene calls are TRBV9 and TRBJ2-2, with D unresolved. Trimming cost V 3 bases and J 6 bases, with 15 bases left between them. Germline values: CDR1 SGDLS, CDR2 YYNGEE. This CDR3 has 15 amino acids. CDR3 bases: TGTGCCAGCAGCGGGGCTGGTGTCCCCCCCGGGGAGCTGTTTTTT. Residues: CASSGAGVPPGELFF.

Comment on this clone: Other DNA sequences in the sample encode the same CDR3. The chain carries TRBV28 and TRBJ1-1; 7 bases fit TRBD1. CDR1 MDHEN and CDR2 SYDVKM come from the germline V gene. Trimming took 3 bases from V and 1 from J; bases not matched to a gene: 5. CDR3 size: 15 residues. CDR3 sequence: CASSLPGQSNTEAFF. CDR3 sequence (DNA): TGTGCCAGCAGTTTGCCGGGACAGTCGAACACTGAAGCTTTCTTT.

A remark on this clone: Other DNA sequences from this sample encode an identical CDR3 as well. The chain joins TRBV3-1 (or the pseudogene TRBV3-2) to TRBJ1-1; D unresolved. Trimming shortened V by 2 bases and J by 1 base, and 8 bases separated the two germline ends. This CDR3 contains 14 residues. CDR1 is LGHDT, CDR2 YNNKEL, per germline (reference sequence). CDR3 in DNA: TGTGCCAGCAGCCAACCCGGGAGGAACACTGAAGCTTTCTTT. The encoded protein is CASSQPGRNTEAFF.

The chain employs TRBV27 and TRBJ2-5; 7 positions match TRBD1. The length of the CDR3 is 15 residues. Germline lookup yields CDR1 MNHEY and CDR2 SMNVEV (reference sequence). The ends lost 5 bases at V and 0 bases at J; junction bases unmatched: 6. In DNA, the CDR3 is TGTGCCAGCAGTACCCGACAGGGACACCAAGAGACCCAGTACTTC. Translating it yields CASSTRQGHQETQYF.

This chain joins TRBV6-5 and TRBJ2-3, with TRBD1 matching over 9 bases. The trim removed 8 bases at V and 5 bases at J, leaving 2 bases unmatched. CDR1 and CDR2 from the germline V gene are MNHEY and SVGAGI. The CDR3 length is 12 residues. The CDR3 spells CASATGGDTQYF. DNA for the CDR3: TGTGCCAGCGCGACAGGGGGAGATACGCAGTATTTT.

This rearrangement joins TRBV28 to TRBJ1-4; D is possibly TRBD1 (5 bases). Germline loops: CDR1 MDHEN, CDR2 SYDVKM. This CDR3 has 14 residues. Trimming stripped 7 bases from V and 4 bases from J, with 13 bases between. Written as DNA, the CDR3 is TGTGCCAGCACCTCGGAGGGGATTAATGAAAAACTGTTTTTT. Encoded protein: CASTSEGINEKLFF.

The chain joins TRBV5-4 to TRBJ2-6; D might be TRBD1 (5 bases). Per the germline V gene, CDR1 is SGHNT and CDR2 is YYREEE (reference sequence). This CDR3 is 16 amino acids long. Deletions cut 4 bases from V and 0 bases from J, with 11 bases between. DNA of the CDR3: TGTGCCAGCAGCCCCCGACAGAGCTCTGGGGCCAACGTCCTGACTTTC. Encoded protein: CASSPRQSSGANVLTF.

The chain joins TRBV14 to TRBJ2-7; 7 bases align to TRBD1. The CDR3 is 15 residues long. Germline CDR1 and CDR2: SGHDN and FVKESK. V lost 3 bases and J lost 4; bases outside the gene matches: 9. CDR3 in DNA: TGTGCCAGCAGCCATAACTACAGGGGTAGATACGAGCAGTACTTC. Protein: CASSHNYRGRYEQYF.

This clone was counted between two and nine times. The rearrangement joins TRBV5-1 to TRBJ2-7; possible D gene TRBD2, 5 bases. V gave up 5 bases and J gave up 3 bases, with 12 bases separating them. Germline lookup yields CDR1 SGHRS and CDR2 YFSETQ. The CDR3 is made up of 13 amino acids. The CDR3 spells CASSVDSNYEQYF. DNA for the CDR3: TGCGCCAGCAGTGTGGACTCCAACTACGAGCAGTACTTC.

The genes are TRBV7-6 and TRBJ2-1; no reliable D call. Germline V gene data show CDR1 as SGHVS and CDR2 as FNYEAQ. The V end was cut by 1 base, the J end by 10 bases, with 5 bases between. This CDR3 comprises 11 residues. In DNA form, the CDR3 reads TGTGCCAGCAGCTTAGTGGGCGAGCAGTTCTTC. Its protein product is CASSLVGEQFF. The entire variable domain, with the rest obtained from reference TRBV7-6 and TRBJ2-1, is as follows: GAGVSQSPRYKVTKRGQDVALRCDPISGHVSLYWYRQALGQGPEFLTYFNYEAQQDKSGLPNDRFSAERPEGSISTLTIQRTEQRDSAMYRCASSLVGEQFFGPGTRLTVL.

The chain links TRBV4-1 to TRBJ2-4; the D gene is possibly TRBD1 (6 bases). The CDR3 is made up of 16 amino acids. The V and J ends lost 0 bases and 0 bases respectively, with 9 bases between them. Germline assignment: CDR1 MGHRA and CDR2 YSYEKL. The CDR3 sequence: CASSQDPGVAKNIQYF. The DNA for the CDR3 is TGCGCCAGCAGCCAAGATCCAGGGGTAGCCAAAAACATTCAGTACTTC.

This clone came up once. The V gene is TRBV7-3, the J gene TRBJ2-2; D might be TRBD1 (6 bases). V gave up 1 base and J gave up 3 bases, with 15 bases separating them. Germline V gives CDR1 SGHTA, CDR2 FQGTGA. The CDR3 has 17 amino acids. CDR3 DNA: TGTGCCAGCAGCTTAAGGACGGCAGGGGTCGACACCGGGGAGCTGTTTTTT. Its protein is CASSLRTAGVDTGELFF.